A selection of T cell receptor beta chains follows, all from one sample in a study of shared clonotypes between healthy human individuals. Only in-frame clones appear in the TCRdb table, and some are missing; sequencing was by immunoSEQ multiplex PCR. The table includes fewer than 700,000 clones, roughly 96% detected once. The sequenced material came from naive CD8+ T cells sorted from blood. The receptor set was obtained from a woman in her twenties or thirties in good health. Both conserved end residues are part of each CDR3. Each record gives: D gene, V gene, J gene, clone size, CDR3 DNA, CDR3 protein. The D gene is left open where the match is weak. Some rows have no size entry. The others give once, few or many, or a class for an expanded clone.

TRBD1	TRBV5-6	TRBJ2-7	-	TGTGCCAGCAGCTTAGGGAGGACAGGGGTCTACGAGCAGTACTTC	CASSLGRTGVYEQYF
-	TRBV19	TRBJ2-7	-	TGTGCCAGTAGCGGGATTCTTCCCTACGAGCAGTACTTC	CASSGILPYEQYF
TRBD1	TRBV28	TRBJ2-7	-	TGTGCCAGCAGTTTCGGGACAGCCTCCTACGAGCAGTACTTC	CASSFGTASYEQYF
TRBD2	TRBV5-1	TRBJ2-7	-	TGCGCCAGCAGCTTGGAGCGGGAGTTACCCTACGAGCAGTACTTC	CASSLERELPYEQYF
-	TRBV7-9	TRBJ2-7	-	TGTGCCAGCAGCACGGGACGCCACTACGAGCAGTACTTC	CASSTGRHYEQYF
-	TRBV13	TRBJ2-7	-	TGTGCCAGCAGCTTACTTTCGGGTCCGAACGAGCAGTACTTC	CASSLLSGPNEQYF
TRBD1	TRBV27	TRBJ1-4	-	TGTGCCAGCAGTTTGACAGGGGGCCTATATGAAAAACTGTTTTTT	CASSLTGGLYEKLFF
TRBD2	TRBV28	TRBJ2-3	-	TGTGCCAGCAGCTATAATCCCACACTTACTAGCGGGTATAGCACAGATACGCAGTATTTT	CASSYNPTLTSGYSTDTQYF
-	TRBV15	TRBJ1-5	few	TGTGCCACCAGCGAAGGAGATCAGCCCCAGCATTTT	CATSEGDQPQHF
-	TRBV28	TRBJ2-7	-	TGTGCCAGCCAGTGGCGGGGAGGTGACGAGCAGTACTTC	CASQWRGGDEQYF
-	TRBV6-1	TRBJ2-7	-	TGTGCCAGCAGGTCCCGAGGGTACGAGCAGTACTTC	CASRSRGYEQYF
TRBD1	TRBV28	TRBJ1-1	-	TGTGCCAGCAGGCGAGGGACAGACCTGAACACCGAAGCTTTCTTT	CASRRGTDLNTEAFF
-	TRBV11-2	TRBJ2-7	-	TGTGCCAGCAGCTTCATGGGGGGCGGGCAGTACTTC	CASSFMGGGQYF
-	TRBV30	TRBJ2-2	-	TGTGCCTGGAGTGTTTGGGGAAACGGGGAGCTGTTTTTT	CAWSVWGNGELFF
-	TRBV13	TRBJ1-4	-	TGTGCCAGCAGCTTGGCTGACACCATGGAAAAACTGTTTTTT	CASSLADTMEKLFF